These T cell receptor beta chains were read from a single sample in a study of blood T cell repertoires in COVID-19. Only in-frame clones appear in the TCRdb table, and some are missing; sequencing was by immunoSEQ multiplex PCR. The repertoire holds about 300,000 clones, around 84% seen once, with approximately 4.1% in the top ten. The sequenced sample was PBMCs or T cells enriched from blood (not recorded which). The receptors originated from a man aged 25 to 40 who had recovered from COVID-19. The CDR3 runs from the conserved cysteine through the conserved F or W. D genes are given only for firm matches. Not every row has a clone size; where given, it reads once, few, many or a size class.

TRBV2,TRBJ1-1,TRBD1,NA,TGTGCCAGCAGATCGGACAGGGCCACTGAAGCTTTCTTT,CASRSDRATEAFF
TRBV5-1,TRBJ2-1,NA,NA,TGCGCCAGCAGCTTGGGCCTTACCGGACGAAGGTCCGAGGGGGGGACCTACAATGAGCAGTTCTTC,CASSLGLTGRRSEGGTYNEQFF
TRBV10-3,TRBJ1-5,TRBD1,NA,TGTGCCATCACCCCAGACAGGGGGCAGCCCCAGCATTTT,CAITPDRGQPQHF
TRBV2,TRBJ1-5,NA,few,TGTGCCAGCGGCGGAGTTTCCCTAAGCAATCAGCCCCAGCATTTT,CASGGVSLSNQPQHF
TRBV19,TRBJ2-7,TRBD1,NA,TGTGCCAGTAGTGTGGGCCGGGACAGGGAAATACCCTACGAGCAGTACTTC,CASSVGRDREIPYEQYF
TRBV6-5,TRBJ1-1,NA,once,TGTGCCAGCAGTTACTCGATCCAGTCAACTGAAGCTTTCTTT,CASSYSIQSTEAFF
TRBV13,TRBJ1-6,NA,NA,TGTGCCAGCAGCTTGTTAGGGGTTGGTTCACCCCTCCACTTT,CASSLLGVGSPLHF
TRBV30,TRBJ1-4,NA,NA,TGTGCCTGGACACGTATTAGAGAGAATGAAAAACTGTTTTTT,CAWTRIRENEKLFF
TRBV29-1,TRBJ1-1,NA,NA,TGCAGCGTTGAAGCGGTGAACACTGAAGCTTTCTTT,CSVEAVNTEAFF
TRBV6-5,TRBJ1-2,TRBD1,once,TGTGCCAGCAGTTACTCCGGGACAGGGGTTTTCTATGGCTACACCTTC,CASSYSGTGVFYGYTF
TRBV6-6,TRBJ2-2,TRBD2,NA,TGTGCCAGCAGTCCTTACCCCTTCAGACTAGCGGGAGCGAGTGGCGAGGACACCGGGGAGCTGTTTTTT,CASSPYPFRLAGASGEDTGELFF
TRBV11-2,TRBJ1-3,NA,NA,TGTGCCAGCAGCCCATTACGGGGGGCGCTTACTGGAAACACCATATATTTT,CASSPLRGALTGNTIYF
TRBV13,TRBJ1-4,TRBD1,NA,TGTGCCAGCAGCTTAACAGGGGGCGCAACTAATGAAAAACTGTTTTTT,CASSLTGGATNEKLFF
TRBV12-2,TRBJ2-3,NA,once,TGTGCAAGTCGCTTAGCTCAATTAAGGGGAGGGCCGACAGATACGCAGTATTTT,CASRLAQLRGGPTDTQYF
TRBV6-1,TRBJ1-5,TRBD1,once,TGTGCCAGCACGACAGGGGGGAATCAGCCCCAGCATTTT,CASTTGGNQPQHF